These T cell receptor beta chains were read from a single sample in a study of T cells in localized non-small cell lung cancer. Measured with immunoSEQ multiplex PCR; TCRdb has only the in-frame clones, and not every one. The data contain 45,000 to 55,000 clones, roughly 80% of them seen just once; the ten biggest clones take up about a sixth. Source: peripheral blood, taken before any cancer treatment. Every receptor here comes from a man aged 40 to 70 with stage I squamous cell lung carcinoma. The CDR3 runs from the conserved cysteine through the conserved F or W. Fields, in order: J gene, D gene, V gene, clone size, CDR3 DNA, CDR3 protein. The D gene is left open where the match is weak. Expanded clones are given a class, and other clones once, few, many or no size at all.

j_gene: TRBJ1-6; d_gene: TRBD1; v_gene: TRBV25-1; abundance: few; CDR3nt: TGTGCCAGCAGTGAATTTCGCGGGACAGGGAATTCGCCCCTCCACTTT; CDR3aa: CASSEFRGTGNSPLHF
j_gene: TRBJ2-5; d_gene: TRBD1; v_gene: TRBV28; abundance: NA; CDR3nt: TGTGCCAGCAGGACACAGGGGGGACCAGAGACCCAGTACTTC; CDR3aa: CASRTQGGPETQYF
j_gene: TRBJ2-5; d_gene: NA; v_gene: TRBV18; abundance: NA; CDR3nt: TGTGCCAGCTCACAATATGAGGACACCCAAGAGACCCAGTACTTC; CDR3aa: CASSQYEDTQETQYF
j_gene: TRBJ1-1; d_gene: TRBD1; v_gene: TRBV4-2; abundance: once; CDR3nt: TGTGCCAGCAGCCTCGGGACAGGGGGTAATGTCCCTGAAGCTTTCTTT; CDR3aa: CASSLGTGGNVPEAFF
j_gene: TRBJ2-3; d_gene: NA; v_gene: TRBV5-1; abundance: NA; CDR3nt: TGCGCCAGCTCCCCGACGGGACGGGAGGATACGCAGTATTTT; CDR3aa: CASSPTGREDTQYF
j_gene: TRBJ1-6; d_gene: NA; v_gene: TRBV5-4; abundance: NA; CDR3nt: TGTGCCAGCAGCTTGTTGGGGAGTTCACCCCTCCACTTT; CDR3aa: CASSLLGSSPLHF
j_gene: TRBJ1-1; d_gene: NA; v_gene: TRBV29-1; abundance: few; CDR3nt: TGCAGCGTTGTGCGGCAGCTAAACACTGAAGCTTTCTTT; CDR3aa: CSVVRQLNTEAFF
j_gene: TRBJ1-3; d_gene: NA; v_gene: TRBV10-3; abundance: NA; CDR3nt: TGTGCCACCCAGGAGGGAATAGCTGGAAACACCATATATTTT; CDR3aa: CATQEGIAGNTIYF
j_gene: TRBJ2-7; d_gene: NA; v_gene: TRBV7-2; abundance: NA; CDR3nt: TGTGCCAGCAGCTTACGCTACGAGCAGTACTTC; CDR3aa: CASSLRYEQYF
j_gene: TRBJ1-1; d_gene: NA; v_gene: TRBV14; abundance: NA; CDR3nt: TGTGCCACCATGCGATGGCCGAACACTGAAGCTTTCTTT; CDR3aa: CATMRWPNTEAFF
j_gene: TRBJ1-2; d_gene: NA; v_gene: TRBV11-2; abundance: NA; CDR3nt: TGTGCCAGCAGCTCCTTAACACGGGCCCGCAAGAATGGCTACACCTTC; CDR3aa: CASSSLTRARKNGYTF
j_gene: TRBJ1-4; d_gene: NA; v_gene: TRBV7-2; abundance: NA; CDR3nt: TGTGCCAGCAGCTTAGGAGGTGAAAAACTGTTTTTT; CDR3aa: CASSLGGEKLFF
j_gene: TRBJ1-5; d_gene: NA; v_gene: TRBV27; abundance: NA; CDR3nt: TGTGCCAGCAGTTTAGAGGGGAGCAATCAGCCCCAGCATTTT; CDR3aa: CASSLEGSNQPQHF
j_gene: TRBJ2-2; d_gene: NA; v_gene: TRBV5-4; abundance: NA; CDR3nt: TGTGCCAGCAGTCCATTGGGGGGCGGCACCGGGGAGCTGTTTTTT; CDR3aa: CASSPLGGGTGELFF
j_gene: TRBJ2-1; d_gene: NA; v_gene: TRBV5-1; abundance: NA; CDR3nt: TGCGCCAGCAGCTTGGCAGGGGTAGACCATGCGGAGTTCTTC; CDR3aa: CASSLAGVDHAEFF
j_gene: TRBJ1-1; d_gene: TRBD1; v_gene: TRBV7-9; abundance: once; CDR3nt: TGTGCCAGCAGCCCCTCCCGACAGGGGAACACTGAAGCTTTCTTT; CDR3aa: CASSPSRQGNTEAFF
j_gene: TRBJ2-1; d_gene: NA; v_gene: TRBV10-2; abundance: NA; CDR3nt: TGCGCCAGCAGTGAGTCGTTGGGGGCCGCCTCCTACAATGAGCAGTTCTTC; CDR3aa: CASSESLGAASYNEQFF
j_gene: TRBJ2-1; d_gene: TRBD1; v_gene: TRBV7-9; abundance: NA; CDR3nt: TGTGCCAGCAGCTTCGGGACAGGTACCTATGAGCAGTTCTTC; CDR3aa: CASSFGTGTYEQFF